The clone carrying this TCR beta chain showed up just a few times. The antigen is not known. Germline V gene sequence: CDR1 KGHSH, CDR2 LQKENI. The CDR3 spans 15 residues. The junction had 6 bases not matched to a gene; V was cut back by 6 bases and J by 5 bases. The data stem from a study of shared clonotypes between healthy human individuals. Study-level findings and limits: Across a few donors, naive CD4 shared approximately 4.5%, naive CD8 over 3%, memory CD4 2% to 2.5%, memory CD8 over 0.3%. Larger estimated richness was generally seen in naive subsets than in memory subsets.

Division of CD4+ cells produced a CD45RA+ naive subset and a CD45RA-negative memory subset. Original processing notes: ImmunoSEQ junction-only sequences lacked quality scores, so their filtering differed. Generated by immunoSEQ multiplex PCR, the TCRdb table keeps only in-frame clones and is missing some. The V and J calls and clone size were taken over from that table, and D and trimming were inferred from the DNA. In the table there are more than 150,000 clones, 85% to 95% of which are singletons. The sequencing input was naive CD4+ T cells sorted from blood. Noted subset: CD45RA+ positively selected. The sequence came from a woman younger than 45 in good health. The chain combines TRBV18 with TRBJ1-5; 11 bases match TRBD1. The CDR3 reads CASSIGTGGDQPQHF. The CDR3 region has the DNA TGTGCCAGCTCTATTGGGACAGGGGGGGATCAGCCCCAGCATTTT.